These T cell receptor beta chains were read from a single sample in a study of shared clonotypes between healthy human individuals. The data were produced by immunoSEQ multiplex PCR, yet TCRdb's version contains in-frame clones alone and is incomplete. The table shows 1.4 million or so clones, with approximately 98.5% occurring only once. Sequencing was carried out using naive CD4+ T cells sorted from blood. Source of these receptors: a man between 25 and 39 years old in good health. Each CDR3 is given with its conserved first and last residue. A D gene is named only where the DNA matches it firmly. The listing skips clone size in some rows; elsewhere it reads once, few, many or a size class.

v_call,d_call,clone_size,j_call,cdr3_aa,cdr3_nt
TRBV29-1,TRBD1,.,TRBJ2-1,CSVSDRPNNEQFF,TGCAGCGTCTCGGACAGGCCCAACAATGAGCAGTTCTTC
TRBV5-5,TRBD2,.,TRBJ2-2,CASSLPTSGLNTGELFF,TGTGCCAGCAGCTTGCCCACTAGCGGGTTAAACACCGGGGAGCTGTTTTTT
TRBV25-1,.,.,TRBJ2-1,CASSAAVYNEQFF,TGTGCCAGCAGTGCCGCGGTCTACAATGAGCAGTTCTTC
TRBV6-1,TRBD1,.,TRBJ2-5,CATETGGETQYF,TGTGCCACAGAAACAGGGGGAGAGACCCAGTACTTC
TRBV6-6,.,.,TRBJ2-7,CASSWERDEQYF,TGTGCCAGCAGTTGGGAGAGAGACGAGCAGTACTTC
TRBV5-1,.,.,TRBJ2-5,CASRVLAEKETQYF,TGCGCCAGCAGGGTATTAGCGGAGAAAGAGACCCAGTACTTC
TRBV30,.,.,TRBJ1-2,CAWSPGTGYTF,TGTGCCTGGAGTCCAGGGACCGGCTACACCTTC
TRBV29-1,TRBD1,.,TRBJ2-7,CSVEDRGGYEQYF,TGCAGCGTAGAAGACAGGGGAGGCTACGAGCAGTACTTC
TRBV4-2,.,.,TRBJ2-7,CASSQEKLSRFSYEQYF,TGTGCCAGCAGCCAAGAAAAGTTATCTAGATTCTCCTACGAGCAGTACTTC
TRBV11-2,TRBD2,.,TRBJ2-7,CASSGKGGRYEQYF,TGTGCCAGCAGCGGCAAAGGCGGGAGGTACGAGCAGTACTTC
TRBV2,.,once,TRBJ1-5,CASTGGINQPQHF,TGTGCCAGCACCGGGGGAATAAATCAGCCCCAGCATTTT
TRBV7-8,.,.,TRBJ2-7,CASSLTSSSYEQYF,TGTGCCAGCAGCTTAACGAGTAGCTCCTACGAGCAGTACTTC
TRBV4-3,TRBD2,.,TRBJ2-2,CASSRTSGSSTGELFF,TGCGCCAGCAGCCGGACTAGCGGGAGTTCAACCGGGGAGCTGTTTTTT
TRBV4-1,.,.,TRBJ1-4,CASSQLSGTYNEKLFF,TGCGCCAGCAGCCAACTGTCCGGGACCTACAATGAAAAACTGTTTTTT
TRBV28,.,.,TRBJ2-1,CAATAGWLAYNEQFF,TGTGCCGCGACGGCGGGGTGGCTCGCCTACAATGAGCAGTTCTTC
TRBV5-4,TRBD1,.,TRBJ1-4,CASSWGQASNEKLFF,TGTGCCAGCAGCTGGGGACAGGCTTCTAATGAAAAACTGTTTTTT
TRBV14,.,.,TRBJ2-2,CASSPLREVTGELFF,TGTGCCAGCAGCCCCCTTAGGGAGGTTACCGGGGAGCTGTTTTTT
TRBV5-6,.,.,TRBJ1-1,CASRRGSINTEAFF,TGTGCCAGCCGGCGCGGCTCTATAAACACTGAAGCTTTCTTT
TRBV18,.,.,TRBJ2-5,CASSPLDGEETQYF,TGTGCCAGCTCACCCCTAGACGGGGAAGAGACCCAGTACTTC
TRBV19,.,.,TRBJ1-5,CASSPPELSAQHF,TGTGCCAGTAGTCCCCCCGAGTTGTCCGCACAGCATTTT
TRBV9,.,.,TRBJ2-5,CASSVAVRETQYF,TGTGCCAGCAGCGTAGCTGTCCGGGAGACCCAGTACTTC
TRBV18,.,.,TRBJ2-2,CASSPSREGARTGELFF,TGTGCCAGCTCACCATCGAGGGAGGGGGCGAGAACCGGGGAGCTGTTTTTT
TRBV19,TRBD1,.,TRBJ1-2,CASSPGTGNYGYTF,TGTGCCAGTAGTCCCGGGACAGGGAACTATGGCTACACCTTC
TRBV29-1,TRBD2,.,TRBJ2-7,CSVRTSMYEQYF,TGCAGCGTCAGGACTAGCATGTACGAGCAGTACTTC
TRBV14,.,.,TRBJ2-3,CASSQVRSSTDTQYF,TGTGCCAGCAGCCAAGTTAGGTCCTCCACAGATACGCAGTATTTT
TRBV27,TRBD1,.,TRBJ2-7,CASSLTGGSYEQYF,TGTGCCAGCAGTTTAACAGGGGGCTCGTACGAGCAGTACTTC
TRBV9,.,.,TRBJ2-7,CASSVGAGTYEQYF,TGTGCCAGCAGCGTAGGAGCCGGTACCTACGAGCAGTACTTC
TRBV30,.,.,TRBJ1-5,CAWSPGAFNQPQHF,TGTGCCTGGAGTCCGGGGGCCTTCAATCAGCCCCAGCATTTT
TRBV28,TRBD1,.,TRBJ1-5,CASLTTGEFNQPQHF,TGTGCCAGCCTAACAACAGGGGAATTTAATCAGCCCCAGCATTTT
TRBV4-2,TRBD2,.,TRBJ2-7,CASSQTSGLALTYEQYF,TGTGCCAGCAGCCAAACGTCGGGACTAGCGCTGACCTACGAGCAGTACTTC
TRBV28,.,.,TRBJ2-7,CASSFPGVSKYEQYF,TGTGCCAGCAGTTTCCCCGGGGTTAGCAAGTACGAGCAGTACTTC
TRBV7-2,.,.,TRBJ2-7,CASSTRSRSYEQYF,TGTGCCAGCAGCACGCGAAGCCGAAGTTACGAGCAGTACTTC
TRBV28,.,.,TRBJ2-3,CASSMAGPDTQYF,TGTGCCAGCAGTATGGCGGGTCCAGATACGCAGTATTTT
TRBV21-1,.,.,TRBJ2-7,CASSAGRLYEQYF,TGTGCCAGCAGCGCCGGCAGACTGTACGAGCAGTACTTC
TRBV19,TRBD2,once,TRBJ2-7,CASSILGGLAGAHEQYF,TGTGCCAGTAGTATTCTAGGCGGACTAGCGGGAGCCCACGAGCAGTACTTC
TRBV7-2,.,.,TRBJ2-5,CASSLVGSRGQETQYF,TGTGCCAGCAGCTTAGTGGGTAGCAGGGGTCAAGAGACCCAGTACTTC
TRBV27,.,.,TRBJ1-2,CASSPRGLYGYTF,TGTGCCAGCAGCCCACGGGGGCTTTATGGCTACACCTTC
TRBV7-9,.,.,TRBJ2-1,CASSLAGDAYNEQFF,TGTGCCAGCAGCTTAGCGGGTGACGCCTACAATGAGCAGTTCTTC
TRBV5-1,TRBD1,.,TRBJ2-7,CASSLDRVYEQYF,TGCGCCAGCAGTCTGGACAGGGTCTACGAGCAGTACTTC
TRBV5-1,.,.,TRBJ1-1,CASSFLGSTEAFF,TGCGCCAGCAGCTTTCTCGGTTCAACTGAAGCTTTCTTT
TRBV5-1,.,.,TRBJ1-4,CASSSETGTNEKLFF,TGCGCCAGCAGCTCGGAGACAGGAACTAATGAAAAACTGTTTTTT
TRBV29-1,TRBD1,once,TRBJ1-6,CSVAQGANSPLHF,TGCAGCGTCGCACAGGGGGCGAATTCACCCCTCCACTTT
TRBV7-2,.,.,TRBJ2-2,CASSLRGTHTGELFF,TGTGCCAGCAGCTTACGCGGGACCCACACCGGGGAGCTGTTTTTT
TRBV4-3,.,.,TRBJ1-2,CASSQGVGSLYGYTF,TGCGCCAGCAGCCAAGGAGTGGGATCACTCTATGGCTACACCTTC
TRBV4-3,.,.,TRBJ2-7,CASSPFLPSSYEQYF,TGCGCCAGCAGCCCATTTTTACCGAGCTCCTACGAGCAGTACTTC
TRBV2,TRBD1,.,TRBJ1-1,CASRAATGTLVTEAFF,TGTGCCAGCAGGGCAGCGACAGGGACGCTCGTCACTGAAGCTTTCTTT
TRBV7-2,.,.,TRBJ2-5,CASSTRDLETQYF,TGTGCCAGCAGCACTAGGGACTTGGAGACCCAGTACTTC
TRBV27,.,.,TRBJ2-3,CASSPLNPIRAQYF,TGTGCCAGCAGTCCTTTAAATCCGATCCGGGCGCAGTATTTT
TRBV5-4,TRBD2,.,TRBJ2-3,CASSLTSGASGGTDTQYF,TGTGCCAGCAGCTTGACTAGCGGGGCCAGTGGTGGCACAGATACGCAGTATTTT
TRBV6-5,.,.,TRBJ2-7,CASKDLGLEQYF,TGTGCCAGTAAGGACCTAGGGCTCGAGCAGTACTTC
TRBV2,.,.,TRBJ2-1,CASSQYNEQFF,TGTGCCAGCAGTCAGTACAATGAGCAGTTCTTC
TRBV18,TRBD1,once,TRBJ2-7,CASSLGQGEYYEQYF,TGTGCCAGCTCATTAGGACAGGGCGAATACTACGAGCAGTACTTC
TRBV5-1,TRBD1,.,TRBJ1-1,CASSADRANTEAFF,TGCGCCAGCAGCGCTGACAGGGCGAACACTGAAGCTTTCTTT